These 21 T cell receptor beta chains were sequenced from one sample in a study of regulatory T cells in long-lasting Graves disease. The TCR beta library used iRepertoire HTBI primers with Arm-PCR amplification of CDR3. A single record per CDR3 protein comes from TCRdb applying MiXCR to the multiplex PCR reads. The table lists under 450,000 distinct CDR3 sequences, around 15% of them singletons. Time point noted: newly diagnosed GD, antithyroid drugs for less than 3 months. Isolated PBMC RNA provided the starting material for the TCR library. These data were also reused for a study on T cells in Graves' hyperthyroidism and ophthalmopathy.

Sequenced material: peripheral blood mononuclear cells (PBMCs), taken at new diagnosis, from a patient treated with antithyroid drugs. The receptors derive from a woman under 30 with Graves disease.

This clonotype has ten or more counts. CDR3 in DNA: TGTGCCAGCAGTGATGAGCGGGGCGAGGGGACCGGGGAGCTGTTTTTT. Translation gives CASSDERGEGTGELFF. This sequence joins TRBV2 and TRBJ2-2; 7 nucleotides match TRBD2. Trimming took 3 bases from V and 5 from J; bases not matched to a gene: 9. Germline V lookup: CDR1 SNHLY, CDR2 FYNNEI. The CDR3 runs to 16 residues. The variable domain in full, with the rest retrieved from reference TRBV2 and TRBJ2-2, is EPEVTQTPSHQVTQMGQEVILRCVPISNHLYFYWYRQILGQKVEFLVSFYNNEISEKSEIFDDQFSVERPDGSNFTLKIRSTKLEDSAMYFCASSDERGEGTGELFFGEGSRLTVL.

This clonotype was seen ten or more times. For the CDR3, the DNA is TGTGCCAGCAGTCCAAAGGGGAACACTGAAGCTTTCTTT. Amino acid sequence: CASSPKGNTEAFF. The chain couples TRBV18 to TRBJ1-1; D is undetermined. V dropped 8 bases and J dropped 1 base, with 11 bases sitting between them. Germline CDR1 reads KGHSH; CDR2 reads LQKENI. The CDR3 has 13 amino acids.

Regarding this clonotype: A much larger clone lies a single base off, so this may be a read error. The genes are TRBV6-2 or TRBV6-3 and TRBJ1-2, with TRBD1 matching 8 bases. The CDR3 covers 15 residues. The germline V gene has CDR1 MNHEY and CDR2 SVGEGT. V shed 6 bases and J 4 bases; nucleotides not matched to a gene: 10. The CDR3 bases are TGTGCCAGCAGGCCTCGGGCGGGACAGGCCTATGGCTACACCTTC. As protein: CASRPRAGQAYGYTF.

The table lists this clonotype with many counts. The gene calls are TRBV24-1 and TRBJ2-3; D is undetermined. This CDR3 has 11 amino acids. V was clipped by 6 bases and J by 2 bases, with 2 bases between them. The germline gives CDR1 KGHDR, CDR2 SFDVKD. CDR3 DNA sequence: TGTGCCACCAGTTTCACAGATACGCAGTATTTT. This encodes CATSFTDTQYF.

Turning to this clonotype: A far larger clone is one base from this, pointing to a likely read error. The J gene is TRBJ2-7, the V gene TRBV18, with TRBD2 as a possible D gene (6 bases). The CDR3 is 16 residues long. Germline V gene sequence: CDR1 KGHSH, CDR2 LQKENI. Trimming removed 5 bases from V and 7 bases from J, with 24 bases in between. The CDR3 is CASSDLRAGIYNEQYF. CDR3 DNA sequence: TGTGCCAGCTCAGACCTCAGGGCGGGGATCTACAATGAGCAGTACTTC.

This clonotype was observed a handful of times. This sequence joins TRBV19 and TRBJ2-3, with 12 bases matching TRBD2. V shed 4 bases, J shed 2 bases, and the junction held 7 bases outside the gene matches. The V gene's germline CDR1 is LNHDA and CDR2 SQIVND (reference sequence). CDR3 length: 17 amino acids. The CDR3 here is CASSTTRLAGDTDTQYF. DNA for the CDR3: TGTGCCAGTAGTACGACCCGACTAGCGGGAGACACAGATACGCAGTATTTT.

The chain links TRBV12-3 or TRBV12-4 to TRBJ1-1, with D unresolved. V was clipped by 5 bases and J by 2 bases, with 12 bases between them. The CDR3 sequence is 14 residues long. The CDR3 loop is CASSLSAPNTEAFF. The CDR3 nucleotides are TGTGCCAGCAGTCTCTCGGCCCCTAACACTGAAGCTTTCTTT.

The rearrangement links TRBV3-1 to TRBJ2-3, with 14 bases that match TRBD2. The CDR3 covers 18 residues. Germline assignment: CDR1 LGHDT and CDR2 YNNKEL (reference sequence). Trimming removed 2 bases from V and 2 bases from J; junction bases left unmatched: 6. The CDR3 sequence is CASSQPRLAGGNTDTQYF. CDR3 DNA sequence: TGTGCCAGCAGCCAACCCAGACTAGCGGGGGGGAACACAGATACGCAGTATTTT.

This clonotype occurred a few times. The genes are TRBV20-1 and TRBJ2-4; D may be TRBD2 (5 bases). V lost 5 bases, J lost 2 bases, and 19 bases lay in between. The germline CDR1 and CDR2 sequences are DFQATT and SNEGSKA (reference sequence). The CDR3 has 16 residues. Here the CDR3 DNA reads TGCAGTGCTCGATATAGCGCCTCTGTTTCCAAAAACATTCAGTACTTC. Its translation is CSARYSASVSKNIQYF.

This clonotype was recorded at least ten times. The CDR3 DNA follows: TGCAGTGCTAGTTACCTAGCGGGAACATCTGAGCAGTTCTTC. It translates to CSASYLAGTSEQFF. The V and J genes are TRBV20-1 and TRBJ2-1, with 9 nucleotides matching TRBD2. The CDR3 contains 14 residues. Germline CDR1 is DFQATT and CDR2 is SNEGSKA (reference sequence). Trimming cost V 3 bases and J 9 bases; bases outside gene matches: 9.

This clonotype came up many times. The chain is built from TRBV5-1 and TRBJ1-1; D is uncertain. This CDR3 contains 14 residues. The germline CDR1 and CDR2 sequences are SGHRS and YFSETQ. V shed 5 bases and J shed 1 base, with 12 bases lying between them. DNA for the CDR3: TGCGCCAGCAGATCCCCTCCAGCGAACACTGAAGCTTTCTTT. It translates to CASRSPPANTEAFF.

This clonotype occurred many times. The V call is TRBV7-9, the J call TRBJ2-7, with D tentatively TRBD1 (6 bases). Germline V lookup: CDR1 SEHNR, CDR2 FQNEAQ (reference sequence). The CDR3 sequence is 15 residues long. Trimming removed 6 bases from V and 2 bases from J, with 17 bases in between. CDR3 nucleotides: TGTGCCAGCAGAGACGCAGGGGCGAAAACCTACGAGCAGTACTTC. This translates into CASRDAGAKTYEQYF. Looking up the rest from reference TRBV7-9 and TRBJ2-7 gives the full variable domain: DTGVSQNPRHKITKRGQNVTFRCDPISEHNRLYWYRQTLGQGPEFLTYFQNEAQLEKSRLLSDRFSAERPKGSFSTLEIQRTEQGDSAMYLCASRDAGAKTYEQYFGPGTRLTVT.

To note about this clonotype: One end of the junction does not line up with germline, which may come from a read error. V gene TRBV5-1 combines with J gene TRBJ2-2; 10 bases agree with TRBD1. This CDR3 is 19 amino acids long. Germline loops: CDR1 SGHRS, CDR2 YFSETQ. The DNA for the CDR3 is TGCACCAGCAGCTCGACCTTACAGGGACAGGGGCGAGAAACCGGGGAGCTGTTTTTT. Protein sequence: CTSSSTLQGQGRETGELFF.

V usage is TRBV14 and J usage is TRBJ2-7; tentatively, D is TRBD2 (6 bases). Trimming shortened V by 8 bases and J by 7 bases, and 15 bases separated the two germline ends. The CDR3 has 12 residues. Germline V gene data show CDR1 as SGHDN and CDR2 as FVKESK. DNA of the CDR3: TGTGCCAGCGGAGGGGCAGGGCGAGAGCAGTACTTC. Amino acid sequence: CASGGAGREQYF.

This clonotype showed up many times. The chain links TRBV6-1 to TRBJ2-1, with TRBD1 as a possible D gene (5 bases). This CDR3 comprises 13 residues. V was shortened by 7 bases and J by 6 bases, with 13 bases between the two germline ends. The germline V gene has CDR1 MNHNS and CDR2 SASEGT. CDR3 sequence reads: CASTQTGSNEQFF. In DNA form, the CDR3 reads TGTGCCAGCACCCAAACAGGCTCCAATGAGCAGTTCTTC.

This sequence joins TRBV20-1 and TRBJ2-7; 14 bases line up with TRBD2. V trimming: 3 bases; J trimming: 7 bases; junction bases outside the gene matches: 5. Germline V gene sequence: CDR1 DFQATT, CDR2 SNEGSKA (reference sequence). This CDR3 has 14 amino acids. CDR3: CSARRTSGGSEQYF. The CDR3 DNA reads TGCAGTGCTAGGAGGACTAGCGGGGGGTCGGAGCAGTACTTC.

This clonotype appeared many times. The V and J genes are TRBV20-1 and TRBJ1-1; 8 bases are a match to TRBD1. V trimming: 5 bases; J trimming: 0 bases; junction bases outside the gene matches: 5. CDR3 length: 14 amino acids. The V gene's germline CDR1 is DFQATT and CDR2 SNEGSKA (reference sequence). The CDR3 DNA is TGCAGTGCTTGGGACAGGACGATGAACACTGAAGCTTTCTTT. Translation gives CSAWDRTMNTEAFF.

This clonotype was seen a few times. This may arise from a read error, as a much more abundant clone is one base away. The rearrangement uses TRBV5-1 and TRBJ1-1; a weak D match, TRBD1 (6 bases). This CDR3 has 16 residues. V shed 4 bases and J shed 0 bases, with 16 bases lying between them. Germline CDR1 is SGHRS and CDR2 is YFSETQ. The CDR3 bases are TGCGCCAGCAGCATTCCGGGGGCGAACATGAACACTGAAGCTTTCTTT. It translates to CASSIPGANMNTEAFF.

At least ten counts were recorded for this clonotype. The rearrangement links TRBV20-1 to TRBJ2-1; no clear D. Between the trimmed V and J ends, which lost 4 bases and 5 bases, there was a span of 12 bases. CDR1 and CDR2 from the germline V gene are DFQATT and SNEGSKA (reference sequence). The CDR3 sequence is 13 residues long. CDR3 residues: CSATGKLNNEQFF. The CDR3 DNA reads TGCAGTGCTACCGGAAAACTAAACAATGAGCAGTTCTTC.

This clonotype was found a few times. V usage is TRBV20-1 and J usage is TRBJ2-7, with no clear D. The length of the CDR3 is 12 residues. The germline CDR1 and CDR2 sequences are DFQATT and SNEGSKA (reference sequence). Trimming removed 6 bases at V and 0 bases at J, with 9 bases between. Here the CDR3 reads CSAAKSSYEQYF. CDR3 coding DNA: TGCAGTGCAGCAAAGTCCTCCTACGAGCAGTACTTC.

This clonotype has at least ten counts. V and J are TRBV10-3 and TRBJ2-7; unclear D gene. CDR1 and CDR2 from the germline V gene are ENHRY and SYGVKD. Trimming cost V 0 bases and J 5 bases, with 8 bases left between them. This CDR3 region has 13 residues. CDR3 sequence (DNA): TGTGCCATCAGTGAGTCGGGCGAGCACGAGCAGTACTTC. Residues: CAISESGEHEQYF.